This T cell receptor beta chain was identified during a study of cytomegalovirus exposure and HLA in healthy donors. Germline CDR1 MNHEY, CDR2 SVGAGI. J was trimmed by 3 bases and V by 0 bases; bases with no gene match: 8. The CDR3 is 16 amino acids. Study-wide points: Several of the most significant clusters were apparently associated with common viral pathogens in a later analysis.

Primers for the PCR totalled 60 Vbeta and 13 Jbeta. Original handling: The authors later counted tens of millions of unique TCR beta chains, around 9.9 million of them shared. Method: immunoSEQ multiplex PCR; TCRdb's copy keeps in-frame clones and lacks some. The D gene and trimming were derived from the DNA, and the V and J assignments and clone size from that table. The sample contains over 100,000 clones, more than 65% of which appear only once. With regard to this clone: Its antigen is unidentified.

Sample: PBMCs. This clonotype was sampled from a woman in her 30s in good health and CMV-seronegative. The chain has TRBV6-5 and TRBJ2-7; 7 bases line up with TRBD1. CDR3 loop: CASSYSTGPKDYEQYF. The CDR3 nucleotides read TGTGCCAGCAGTTACTCGACAGGGCCTAAGGACTACGAGCAGTACTTC.